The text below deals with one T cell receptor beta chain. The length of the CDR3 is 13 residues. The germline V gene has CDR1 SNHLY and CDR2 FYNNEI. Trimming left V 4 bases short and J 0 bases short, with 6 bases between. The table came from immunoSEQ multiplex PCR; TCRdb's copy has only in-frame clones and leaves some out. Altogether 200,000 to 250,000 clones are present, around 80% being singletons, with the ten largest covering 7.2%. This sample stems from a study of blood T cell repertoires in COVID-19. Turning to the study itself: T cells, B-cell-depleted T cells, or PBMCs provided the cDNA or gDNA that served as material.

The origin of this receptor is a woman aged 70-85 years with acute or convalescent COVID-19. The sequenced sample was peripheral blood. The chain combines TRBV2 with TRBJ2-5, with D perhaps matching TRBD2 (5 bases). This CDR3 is CASSAGNQETQYF. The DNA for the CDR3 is TGTGCCAGCAGTGCGGGGAACCAAGAGACCCAGTACTTC.